This is a list of T cell receptor beta chains from one sample in a study of T cells in Graves' hyperthyroidism and ophthalmopathy. TCRdb reprocessed the multiplex PCR reads with MiXCR, giving one entry per CDR3 protein. Here the sample spans 280,000 or so distinct CDR3 sequences, roughly 15% being singletons. Specimen: blood. All receptors derive from a woman in her forties or fifties with Graves' hyperthyroidism that later progressed to Graves' ophthalmopathy. Each CDR3 is given with its conserved first and last residue. Each record gives: J gene, D gene, V gene, clone size, CDR3 protein, CDR3 DNA. D genes are given only for firm matches. Rows give clone size only sometimes, using once, few, many, or a class for an expanded clone.

TRBJ1-1 NA TRBV7-9 many CASSFTGGAFF TGTGCCAGCAGCTTCACAGGCGGAGCTTTCTTT
TRBJ2-4 NA TRBV3-1 many CASSPTGNPKNIQYF TGTGCCAGCAGCCCCACAGGGAACCCTAAAAACATTCAGTACTTC
TRBJ2-1 NA TRBV11-2 many CASSLGSYNEQFF TGTGCCAGCAGTCTAGGGTCCTACAATGAGCAGTTCTTC
TRBJ2-1 TRBD1 TRBV18 NA CASSPPRGPNEQFF TGTGCCAGCTCACCACCTAGGGGGCCCAATGAGCAGTTCTTC
TRBJ2-1 NA TRBV20-1 NA CSAPDWGRGDNEQLF TGCAGTGCCCCTGATTGGGGGAGAGGGGACAATGAGCAGCTCTTC
TRBJ2-1 NA TRBV19 NA CASSMGRYNEQFF TGTGCCAGTAGTATGGGCCGTTACAATGAGCAGTTCTTC
TRBJ2-3 NA TRBV24-1 many CATGGPEADTQYF TGTGCCACCGGGGGTCCGGAAGCGGATACGCAGTATTTT
TRBJ2-1 NA TRBV9 NA CASSKVQGLDEQFF TGTGCCAGCAGCAAGGTCCAAGGCCTCGATGAGCAGTTCTTC
TRBJ1-1 TRBD1 TRBV3-1 many CASSPTGGPLNTEAFF TGTGCCAGCAGCCCTACAGGGGGCCCGTTGAACACTGAAGCTTTCTTT
TRBJ2-7 NA TRBV20-1 many CSASELRKGYEQYF TGCAGTGCTAGTGAGTTGAGGAAGGGCTACGAGCAGTACTTC
TRBJ2-7 NA TRBV11-2 many CASSTNLGPSYEQYF TGTGCCAGCAGCACAAATCTGGGACCCTCCTACGAGCAGTACTTC
TRBJ1-1 TRBD1 TRBV9 few CASSSRDRGTDAEAFF TGTGCCAGCAGCTCCCGGGACAGGGGGACCGACGCTGAAGCTTTCTTT
TRBJ1-2 NA TRBV5-1 few CASSLGQVTVGYTF TGCGCCAGCAGCTTGGGACAGGTAACGGTTGGCTACACCTTC
TRBJ2-1 NA TRBV9 NA CASSAPGTLANEQFF TGTGCCAGCAGCGCTCCTGGGACTCTCGCCAATGAGCAGTTCTTC
TRBJ2-7 NA TRBV3-1 many CASSQLIISYEQYF TGTGCCAGCAGCCAGTTGATCATTTCCTACGAGCAGTACTTC
TRBJ1-1 NA TRBV7-8 NA CASSRDRDGTEAFF TGTGCCAGCAGCAGAGACCGGGACGGCACTGAAGCTTTCTTT
TRBJ1-2 NA TRBV6-6 few CASSYSSQIYYGYTF TGTGCCAGCAGTTACTCCAGTCAGATCTACTATGGCTACACCTTC
TRBJ2-7 NA TRBV6-4 NA CASWDRDHEQYF TGTGCCAGCTGGGACCGGGACCACGAGCAGTACTTC
TRBJ1-1 NA TRBV24-1 many CATRDTRTTEAFF TGTGCCACCAGGGACACCCGAACCACTGAAGCTTTCTTT
TRBJ2-2 NA TRBV19 few CASSYPGARTGELFF TGTGCCAGTAGTTATCCGGGGGCGAGAACCGGGGAGCTGTTTTTT
TRBJ2-1 NA TRBV24-1 few CATSDSTGPGDEQFF TGTGCCACCAGTGACTCGACAGGCCCCGGGGATGAGCAGTTCTTC
TRBJ1-2 TRBD1 TRBV7-9 NA CASGTGQSNYGYTF TGTGCCAGCGGTACGGGACAGAGCAACTATGGCTACACCTTC
TRBJ2-7 TRBD1 TRBV25-1 NA CASSEYGRDRENEQYF TGTGCCAGCAGTGAATATGGGAGGGACAGGGAGAACGAGCAGTACTTC
TRBJ2-7 NA TRBV3-1 many CASSRGAGKYF TGTGCCAGCAGCCGGGGCGCAGGGAAGTACTTC
TRBJ1-1 NA TRBV20-1 many CSPNHRGMDTEAFF TGCAGTCCGAACCATCGGGGGATGGACACTGAAGCTTTCTTT
TRBJ2-1 TRBD2 TRBV11-2 many CASSPPQRERYEQFF TGTGCCAGCAGCCCCCCTCAGCGGGAGCGGTATGAGCAGTTCTTC
TRBJ2-2 TRBD2 TRBV2 many CASRRGLAGGPGELFF TGTGCCAGCAGGAGGGGACTAGCGGGAGGTCCCGGGGAGCTGTTTTTT
TRBJ1-1 TRBD1 TRBV6-1 many CASSSPTDRADTEAFF TGTGCCAGCAGTTCGCCCACCGACAGGGCGGACACTGAAGCTTTCTTT
TRBJ2-1 TRBD2 TRBV18 many CASSPPGTSGAYEQFF TGTGCCAGCTCACCTCCCGGGACTAGCGGGGCCTATGAGCAGTTCTTC
TRBJ1-1 NA TRBV5-1 NA CASKPLREATEAFF TGCGCCAGCAAGCCGCTAAGGGAGGCCACTGAAGCTTTCTTT
TRBJ2-1 TRBD1 TRBV14 NA CASSPFRDREQFF TGTGCCAGCAGCCCCTTCCGGGACAGAGAGCAGTTCTTC
TRBJ1-2 NA TRBV28 few CASSMGGSYGYTF TGTGCCAGCAGTATGGGGGGATCCTATGGCTACACCTTC
TRBJ1-4 NA TRBV24-1 many CATSDGVLAGQNEKLFF TGTGCCACCAGTGATGGCGTGCTGGCAGGGCAGAATGAAAAACTGTTTTTT
TRBJ2-7 TRBD2 TRBV2 many CASTREARGYEQYF TGTGCCAGCACCCGGGAGGCGCGTGGATACGAGCAGTACTTC